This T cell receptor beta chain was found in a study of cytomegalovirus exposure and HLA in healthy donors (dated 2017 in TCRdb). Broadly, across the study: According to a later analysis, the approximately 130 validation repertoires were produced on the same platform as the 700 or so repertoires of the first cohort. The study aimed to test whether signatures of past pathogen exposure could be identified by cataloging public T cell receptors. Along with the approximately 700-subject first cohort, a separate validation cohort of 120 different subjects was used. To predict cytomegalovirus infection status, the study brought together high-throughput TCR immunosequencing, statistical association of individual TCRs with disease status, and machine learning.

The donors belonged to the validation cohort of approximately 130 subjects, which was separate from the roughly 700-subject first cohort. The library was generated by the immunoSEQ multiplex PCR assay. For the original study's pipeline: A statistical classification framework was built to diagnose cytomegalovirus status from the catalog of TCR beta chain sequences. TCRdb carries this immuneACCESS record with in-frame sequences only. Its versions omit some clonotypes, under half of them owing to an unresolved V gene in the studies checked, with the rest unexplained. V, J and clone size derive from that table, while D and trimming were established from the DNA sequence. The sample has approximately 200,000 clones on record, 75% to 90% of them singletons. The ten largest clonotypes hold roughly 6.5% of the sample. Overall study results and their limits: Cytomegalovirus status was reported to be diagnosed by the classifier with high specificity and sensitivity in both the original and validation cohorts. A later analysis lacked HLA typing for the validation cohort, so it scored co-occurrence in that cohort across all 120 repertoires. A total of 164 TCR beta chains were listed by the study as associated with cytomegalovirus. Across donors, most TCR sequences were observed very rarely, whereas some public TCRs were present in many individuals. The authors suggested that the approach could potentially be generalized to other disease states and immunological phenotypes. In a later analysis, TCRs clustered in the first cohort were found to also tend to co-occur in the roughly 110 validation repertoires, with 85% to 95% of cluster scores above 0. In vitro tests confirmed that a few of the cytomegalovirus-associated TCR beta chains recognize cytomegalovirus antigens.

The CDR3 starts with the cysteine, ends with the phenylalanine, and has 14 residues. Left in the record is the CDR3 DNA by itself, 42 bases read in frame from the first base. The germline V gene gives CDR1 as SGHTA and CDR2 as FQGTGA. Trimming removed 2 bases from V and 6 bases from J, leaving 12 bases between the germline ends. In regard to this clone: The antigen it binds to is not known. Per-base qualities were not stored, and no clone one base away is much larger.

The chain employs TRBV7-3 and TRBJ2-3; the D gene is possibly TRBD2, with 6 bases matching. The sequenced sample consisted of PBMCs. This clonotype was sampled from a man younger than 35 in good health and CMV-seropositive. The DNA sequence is TGTGCCAGCAGCTTACAGAGGGCGGGGGATACGCAGTATTTT. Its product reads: CASSLQRAGDTQYF.